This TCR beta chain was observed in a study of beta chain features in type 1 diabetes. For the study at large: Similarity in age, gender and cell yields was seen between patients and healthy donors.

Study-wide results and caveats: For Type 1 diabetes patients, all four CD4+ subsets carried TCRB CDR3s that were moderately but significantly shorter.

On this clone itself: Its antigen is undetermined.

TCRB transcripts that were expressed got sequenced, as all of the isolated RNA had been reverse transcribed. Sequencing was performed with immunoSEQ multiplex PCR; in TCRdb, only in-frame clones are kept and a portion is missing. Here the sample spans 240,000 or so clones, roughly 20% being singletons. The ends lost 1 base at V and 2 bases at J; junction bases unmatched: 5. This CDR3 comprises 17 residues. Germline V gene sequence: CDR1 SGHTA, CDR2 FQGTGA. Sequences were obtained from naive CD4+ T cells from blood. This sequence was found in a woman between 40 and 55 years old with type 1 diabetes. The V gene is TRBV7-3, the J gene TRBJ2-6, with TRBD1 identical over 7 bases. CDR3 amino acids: CASSLNSQGAGANVLTF. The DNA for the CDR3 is TGTGCCAGCAGCTTAAACAGCCAGGGGGCTGGGGCCAACGTCCTGACTTTC.